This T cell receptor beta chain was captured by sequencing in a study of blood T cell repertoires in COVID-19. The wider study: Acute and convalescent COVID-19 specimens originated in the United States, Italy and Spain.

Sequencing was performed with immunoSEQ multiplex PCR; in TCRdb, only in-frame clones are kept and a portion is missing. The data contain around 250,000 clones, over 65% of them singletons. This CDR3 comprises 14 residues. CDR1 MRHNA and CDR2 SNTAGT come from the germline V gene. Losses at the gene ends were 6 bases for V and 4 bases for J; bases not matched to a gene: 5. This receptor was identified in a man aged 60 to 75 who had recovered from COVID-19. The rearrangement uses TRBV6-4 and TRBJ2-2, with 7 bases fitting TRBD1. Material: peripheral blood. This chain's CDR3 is CASRQDRATGELFF. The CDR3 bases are TGTGCCAGCAGGCAAGACAGGGCCACCGGGGAGCTGTTTTTT.